Shown below are 16 T cell receptor beta chains from a single sample sequenced in a study of T cells after yellow fever vaccination. Each CDR3 protein is one row after TCRdb ran MiXCR on the 5' RACE reads. The sample has 250,000 or so distinct CDR3 sequences; more than 3.5% are singletons. The material sequenced was PBMCs, taken 15 days after the yellow fever booster vaccination. These receptors originate from a man younger than 35 who received the YFV17D yellow fever vaccine.

Ten or more counts support this clonotype. The J gene is TRBJ2-4, the V gene TRBV6-2 or TRBV6-3; 8 bases agree with TRBD2. V shed 8 bases, J shed 10 bases, and the junction held 4 bases outside the gene matches. There are 11 residues in the CDR3. CDR1 is MNHEY and CDR2 is SVGEGT in the germline V gene. The CDR3: CASSSGPIQYF. The CDR3 region has the DNA TGTGCCAGCTCTAGCGGGCCGATTCAGTACTTC.

This clonotype was detected ten times or more. The chain recombines TRBV6-2 or TRBV6-3 with TRBJ2-5, with TRBD2 matching over 11 bases. The CDR3 contains 15 residues. The J segment lost 1 base and the V segment lost 7 bases, leaving 5 bases of the junction unmatched. The germline V gene has CDR1 MNHEY and CDR2 SVGEGT. The CDR3 loop reads CASNPTSGGQETQYF. The DNA for the CDR3 is TGTGCCAGCAACCCAACTAGCGGGGGCCAAGAGACCCAGTACTTC.

The chain combines TRBV3-1 with TRBJ2-3; no reliable D call. The CDR3 totals 15 residues. Between the trimmed V and J ends, which lost 7 bases and 1 base, there was a span of 15 bases. Germline loops: CDR1 LGHDT, CDR2 YNNKEL (reference sequence). CDR3 DNA: TGTGCCAGCACCGTATCGGGTCCTCGCACAGATACGCAGTATTTT. Translating it yields CASTVSGPRTDTQYF.

This clonotype occurred many times. The chain employs TRBV9 and TRBJ1-2; no definite D call. The ends were cut back, 0 bases at V and 4 bases at J, with 10 bases in the middle. The CDR3 extends over 14 amino acids. The germline CDR1 and CDR2 sequences are SGDLS and YYNGEE. CDR3 DNA: TGTGCCAGCAGCGTAGATCCGCTAAGCTATGGCTACACCTTC. It codes for CASSVDPLSYGYTF.

The rearrangement uses TRBV30 and TRBJ2-3; TRBD2 is a possible D gene (6 bases). V lost 5 bases and J lost 0, with 15 bases in between. The CDR3 consists of 15 residues. Germline V CDR1 and CDR2: GTSNPN, SVGIG (reference sequence). The CDR3 reads CAWEAYGGSTDTQYF. The CDR3 nucleotides read TGTGCCTGGGAAGCTTATGGGGGGAGCACAGATACGCAGTATTTT.

This clonotype came up many times. This chain joins TRBV5-1 and TRBJ1-6; 9 nucleotides line up with TRBD1. The CDR3 totals 15 residues. CDR1 SGHRS and CDR2 YFSETQ come from the germline V gene. Trimming at V came to 4 bases and at J to 10 bases, leaving 9 bases not matched to a gene. The CDR3 spells CASSAGQGSGSPLHF. The CDR3 DNA follows: TGCGCCAGCAGCGCGGGACAGGGTTCAGGATCACCCCTCCACTTT. The whole variable domain, filled in from reference TRBV5-1 and TRBJ1-6, reads KAGVTQTPRYLIKTRGQQVTLSCSPISGHRSVSWYQQTPGQGLQFLFEYFSETQRNKGNFPGRFSGRQFSNSRSEMNVSTLELGDSALYLCASSAGQGSGSPLHFGNGTRLTVT.

V usage is TRBV5-1 and J usage is TRBJ2-6; D possibly matches TRBD1 or TRBD2 (6 bases each). The CDR3 totals 14 residues. The V gene lost 10 bases and the J gene lost 4 bases, with 15 bases spanning the gap. In germline, CDR1 is SGHRS, CDR2 YFSETQ. CDR3 in amino acids: CACEGGAGANVLTF. The CDR3 nucleotides read TGCGCCTGCGAGGGGGGCGCGGGGGCCAACGTCCTGACTTTC.

This clonotype was found many times. The rearrangement links TRBV7-9 to TRBJ1-5; D unclear. Germline CDR1 reads SEHNR; CDR2 reads FQNEAQ (reference sequence). This CDR3 is built from 13 residues. Trimming took off 4 bases at V and 11 bases at J, with 15 bases between the two ends. The CDR3 sequence is CASSSGWELAQHF. CDR3 coding DNA: TGTGCCAGCAGCTCGGGGTGGGAGTTGGCCCAGCATTTT.

This clonotype was seen ten or more times. The genes are TRBV5-1 and TRBJ1-1; TRBD1 aligns across 8 bases. The CDR3 sequence is 15 residues long. The germline V gene has CDR1 SGHRS and CDR2 YFSETQ. Trimming removed 0 bases from V and 8 bases from J; junction bases left unmatched: 9. CDR3 residues: CASSLGAQGAREAFF. In DNA, the CDR3 is TGCGCCAGCAGCTTGGGGGCCCAGGGGGCTCGCGAAGCTTTCTTT. Based on the CDR3 plus reference TRBV5-1 and TRBJ1-1, the full variable domain is KAGVTQTPRYLIKTRGQQVTLSCSPISGHRSVSWYQQTPGQGLQFLFEYFSETQRNKGNFPGRFSGRQFSNSRSEMNVSTLELGDSALYLCASSLGAQGAREAFFGQGTRLTVV.

This clonotype was recorded at least ten times. In nucleotides, the CDR3 is TGCAGTGCTAGAGATCGAGGGAGCTCCTATAATTCACCCCTCCACTTT. Protein product: CSARDRGSSYNSPLHF. The J gene is TRBJ1-6, the V gene TRBV20-1; D unclear. V lost 0 bases and J 0 bases, leaving 9 bases between the germline ends. The CDR3 has 16 residues. The germline V gene encodes CDR1 DFQATT and CDR2 SNEGSKA (reference sequence).

This clonotype was seen ten or more times. V usage is TRBV7-2 and J usage is TRBJ2-5; no clear D gene. With 1 base removed from V and 2 bases from J, the gap between germline ends came to 8 bases. CDR1 and CDR2 from the germline V gene are SGHTA and FQGNSA. The CDR3 runs 14 residues. The CDR3 bases are TGTGCCAGCAGCTTAGAGTTCCGGCAAGAGACCCAGTACTTC. It yields the protein CASSLEFRQETQYF.

This clonotype was seen repeatedly, ten times or more. The chain employs TRBV7-9 and TRBJ2-7, with 9 bases identical to TRBD1. The V gene end was trimmed by 0 bases and the J gene end by 3 bases; junction bases not matched to a gene: 6. Germline assignment: CDR1 SEHNR and CDR2 FQNEAQ (reference sequence). This CDR3 has 16 residues. The CDR3 nucleotides read TGTGCCAGCAGCTTAGCCCCGGGACAGGGCCGCTACGAGCAGTACTTC. This encodes CASSLAPGQGRYEQYF.

This clonotype was found a few times. This chain connects TRBV6-5 to TRBJ1-5; TRBD1 aligns across 7 bases. From germline, CDR1 is MNHEY and CDR2 SVGAGI. V lost 6 bases to trimming and J lost 6 bases; unmatched junction nucleotides: 8. CDR3 length equals 14 residues. The CDR3 nucleotides are TGTGCCAGCAGCCAGGGGGGGCTGGGTCAGCCCCAGCATTTT. It specifies CASSQGGLGQPQHF.

This clonotype was seen at least ten times. This chain connects TRBV5-1 to TRBJ1-6; D gene uncertain. CDR3 length: 16 residues. Germline CDR1 and CDR2: SGHRS and YFSETQ. V was cut by 0 bases and J by 4 bases, with 11 bases left in between. The CDR3 DNA reads TGCGCCAGCAGCTTGGCCCGGCAGCGGTATAATTCACCCCTCCACTTT. Translating gives CASSLARQRYNSPLHF. Full variable domain (rest looked up from reference TRBV5-1 and TRBJ1-6): KAGVTQTPRYLIKTRGQQVTLSCSPISGHRSVSWYQQTPGQGLQFLFEYFSETQRNKGNFPGRFSGRQFSNSRSEMNVSTLELGDSALYLCASSLARQRYNSPLHFGNGTRLTVT.

This clonotype was detected many times. The chain recombines TRBV4-2 with TRBJ2-3; D is unclear. Trimming stripped 4 bases from V and 0 bases from J, with 14 bases between. Per germline, CDR1 LGHNA and CDR2 YNFKEQ. The CDR3 extends over 16 amino acids. CDR3: CASSRYKAPSTDTQYF. The CDR3 nucleotides are TGTGCCAGCAGCCGCTACAAGGCTCCTAGCACAGATACGCAGTATTTT.

In its sample, this clonotype was seen a few times. The V and J genes are TRBV30 and TRBJ1-6, with no clear D. CDR1 and CDR2 (germline): GTSNPN, SVGIG (reference sequence). Deletions cut 0 bases from V and 3 bases from J, with 6 bases between. This CDR3 is 14 amino acids long. CDR3 sequence reads: CAWSVVVYNSPLHF. Written as DNA, the CDR3 is TGTGCCTGGAGTGTGGTCGTCTATAATTCACCCCTCCACTTT.